The 28 T cell receptor beta chains below were found in one sample sequenced in a study of blood T cell repertoires in COVID-19. Profiling relied on immunoSEQ multiplex PCR, and the TCRdb table lists in-frame clones only, not all of them. The table records tens of thousands of clones, approximately 81% of them present only once. Specimen: peripheral blood. These receptors came from an elderly man with acute or convalescent COVID-19.

V and J are TRBV9 and TRBJ2-1, with 10 bases identical to TRBD2. Germline loops: CDR1 SGDLS, CDR2 YYNGEE. J gave up 8 bases and V 0 bases, and 14 bases lay outside the gene matches. The CDR3 spans 18 residues. In nucleotides, the CDR3 is TGTGCCAGCAGCGTAGCCCCTCAAGGAGCGGGAGGGAGGGATGAGCAGTTCTTC. This encodes CASSVAPQGAGGRDEQFF.

The chain couples TRBV10-3 to TRBJ2-1; 9 bases fit TRBD2. The CDR3 is made up of 15 amino acids. After removal of 4 bases from V and 7 bases from J, the junction contained 8 bases not matched to a gene. Germline values: CDR1 ENHRY, CDR2 SYGVKD. The CDR3 DNA reads as TGTGCCATCAGTGTAGCGGGAGTTGGCGAAAATGAGCAGTTCTTC. Translated, it gives CAISVAGVGENEQFF.

In nucleotides, the CDR3 is TGTGCCAGCTCAGGGGCTACGAACACTGAAGCTTTCTTT. Its protein is CASSGATNTEAFF. The chain couples TRBV18 to TRBJ1-1; TRBD1 might be the D (5 bases). In germline, CDR1 is KGHSH, CDR2 LQKENI. V was clipped by 5 bases and J by 1 base, with 8 bases between them. This CDR3 has 13 residues.

V and J are TRBV3-1 (or the pseudogene TRBV3-2) and TRBJ2-7; the match to TRBD2 covers 14 bases. The germline CDR1 and CDR2 sequences are LGHDT and YNNKEL (reference sequence). V shed 4 bases and J 3 bases; nucleotides not matched to a gene: 2. The CDR3 has 15 residues. The DNA for the CDR3 is TGTGCCAGCAGCCCGGGACTAGCGGGAGACTACGAGCAGTACTTC. This gives the protein CASSPGLAGDYEQYF.

Only one count was recorded for this clone. The V and J genes are TRBV19 and TRBJ2-7; 13 nucleotides align to TRBD2. V shed 6 bases and J 0 bases; nucleotides not matched to a gene: 2. Germline assignment: CDR1 LNHDA and CDR2 SQIVND (reference sequence). The CDR3 consists of 15 residues. The CDR3, as DNA: TGTGCCAGTAGGGGGACTAGCGGGGTCTCCTACGAGCAGTACTTC. Amino acids: CASRGTSGVSYEQYF.

The V call is TRBV4-3, the J call TRBJ1-1, with no clear D. The V and J ends lost 2 bases and 4 bases respectively, with 14 bases between them. The germline CDR1 and CDR2 sequences are LGHNA and YSLEER. This CDR3 has 15 residues. CDR3 residues: CASSQTTIPSTEAFF. The CDR3 DNA reads TGCGCCAGCAGCCAAACTACCATACCCTCCACTGAAGCTTTCTTT.

V and J are TRBV6-6 and TRBJ1-4, with 7 bases fitting TRBD1. The CDR3 runs to 16 residues. CDR1 and CDR2 from the germline V gene are MNHNY and SVGAGI (reference sequence). Losses at the gene ends were 4 bases for V and 0 bases for J; bases not matched to a gene: 5. The CDR3 reads CASSSIQGATNEKLFF. The CDR3 coding sequence is TGTGCCAGCAGTTCCATTCAGGGGGCAACTAATGAAAAACTGTTTTTT.

In its sample, this clone was seen once. The rearrangement joins TRBV4-2 to TRBJ1-1; unclear D gene. The CDR3 contains 14 residues. Trimming pared 6 bases from V and 1 base from J, leaving 12 bases between. Germline CDR1 LGHNA, CDR2 YNFKEQ. CDR3 bases: TGTGCCAGCAGTGCAGGTATCGAGAACACTGAAGCTTTCTTT. Encoded protein: CASSAGIENTEAFF.

The rearrangement joins TRBV2 to TRBJ2-3; 12 positions match TRBD2. Per germline, CDR1 SNHLY and CDR2 FYNNEI. This CDR3 has 14 residues. V shed 11 bases, J shed 2 bases, and the junction held 5 bases outside the gene matches. CDR3 DNA sequence: TGTGCCTCAAGGACTAGCGGGACCACAGATACGCAGTATTTT. Protein sequence: CASRTSGTTDTQYF.

The chain recombines TRBV28 with TRBJ1-1; no clear D gene. The CDR3 has 12 residues. Trimming removed 6 bases from V and 8 bases from J, with 13 bases in between. Germline CDR1 and CDR2: MDHEN and SYDVKM. The CDR3 spells CASRAWSFEAFF. The CDR3 bases are TGTGCCAGCAGAGCCTGGTCGTTCGAAGCTTTCTTT. Filled out from reference TRBV28 and TRBJ1-1, the complete variable domain reads DVKVTQSSRYLVKRTGEKVFLECVQDMDHENMFWYRQDPGLGLRLIYFSYDVKMKEKGDIPEGYSVSREKKERFSLILESASTNQTSMYLCASRAWSFEAFFGQGTRLTVV.

This clone was seen once. The gene calls are TRBV28 and TRBJ1-5; 9 bases line up with TRBD1. This CDR3 has 13 amino acids. The germline gives CDR1 MDHEN, CDR2 SYDVKM. The J segment lost 4 bases and the V segment lost 6 bases, leaving 1 base of the junction unmatched. The CDR3 is CASSGTGNQPQHF. DNA of the CDR3: TGTGCCAGCAGCGGGACAGGGAATCAGCCCCAGCATTTT.

The chain recombines TRBV9 with TRBJ2-7; D perhaps matches TRBD1 (5 bases). V was clipped by 4 bases and J by 3 bases, with 14 bases between them. Per germline, CDR1 SGDLS and CDR2 YYNGEE. The CDR3 runs to 14 residues. CDR3 nucleotide sequence: TGTGCCAGCAGCCCCCGGACATTGGGCTACGAGCAGTACTTC. Translation gives CASSPRTLGYEQYF.

This sequence joins TRBV19 and TRBJ1-5; no firm D call. The CDR3 runs 13 residues. CDR1 and CDR2 (germline): LNHDA, SQIVND (reference sequence). The V end was cut by 0 bases, the J end by 4 bases, with 4 bases between. In DNA form, the CDR3 reads TGTGCCAGTAGTATAGAGTCGAATCAGCCCCAGCATTTT. Encoded protein: CASSIESNQPQHF.

J is TRBJ2-5 and V is TRBV6-6; 10 bases match TRBD1. Germline CDR1 and CDR2: MNHNY and SVGAGI (reference sequence). J was trimmed by 5 bases and V by 5 bases; bases with no gene match: 14. The CDR3 contains 17 residues. The CDR3 DNA reads TGTGCCAGCAGTCCACACCCCGGGACAGGGGTTGATGAGACCCAGTACTTC. Translation gives CASSPHPGTGVDETQYF.

The chain uses TRBV2 and TRBJ1-1; tentatively, D is TRBD1 (5 bases). The V end lost 7 bases, the J end lost 1 base, and 10 bases lay between the germline ends. The germline gives CDR1 SNHLY, CDR2 FYNNEI. CDR3 length: 13 amino acids. CDR3 sequence reads: CASNIQGNTEAFF. For the CDR3, the DNA is TGTGCCAGCAATATTCAGGGGAACACTGAAGCTTTCTTT.

The chain carries TRBV6-4 and TRBJ2-1, with unresolved D. V lost 3 bases and J lost 2, with 11 bases in between. Germline lookup yields CDR1 MRHNA and CDR2 SNTAGT. This CDR3 contains 15 residues. The CDR3 spells CASSERFGAYNEQFF. In DNA, the CDR3 is TGTGCCAGCAGTGAACGGTTCGGAGCCTACAATGAGCAGTTCTTC.

On this clone itself: The junction shows a germline mismatch at one end, possibly a read error. The chain couples TRBV2 to TRBJ1-6; 9 nucleotides line up with TRBD1. The germline V gene encodes CDR1 SNHLY and CDR2 FYNNEI. The CDR3 has 12 residues. The CDR3 DNA reads TGTGCCAGCAGTGGACCCGGGACAGGGCTTTTCTTT. Protein sequence: CASSGPGTGLFF.

The chain uses TRBV5-1 and TRBJ2-5; D gene uncertain. The CDR3 runs 13 residues. With 6 bases removed from V and 2 bases from J, the gap between germline ends came to 11 bases. CDR1 is SGHRS, CDR2 YFSETQ, per germline. For the CDR3, the DNA is TGCGCCAGCAAACCAACGGTTCAAGAGACCCAGTACTTC. Translating gives CASKPTVQETQYF.

The chain is built from TRBV3-1 (or the pseudogene TRBV3-2) and TRBJ2-1; no definite D call. The V end lost 6 bases, the J end lost 3 bases, and 6 bases lay between the germline ends. Germline V gene lookup returns CDR1 LGHDT and CDR2 YNNKEL (reference sequence). This CDR3 spans 12 amino acids. In nucleotides, the CDR3 is TGTGCCAGCAGTCGTAACTACAATGAGCAGTTCTTC. Protein sequence: CASSRNYNEQFF.

V is TRBV28 and J is TRBJ1-4; 7 positions match TRBD1. Trimming at V came to 6 bases and at J to 7 bases, leaving 17 bases not matched to a gene. The germline V gene encodes CDR1 MDHEN and CDR2 SYDVKM. This CDR3 has 17 amino acids. CDR3 residues: CASSDRQGSWLLEKLFF. In DNA form, the CDR3 reads TGTGCCAGCAGCGATCGACAGGGTTCCTGGCTTCTTGAAAAACTGTTTTTT.

The genes are TRBV18 and TRBJ2-3; D is perhaps TRBD1 (5 bases). The CDR3 is 14 residues long. Germline V gene sequence: CDR1 KGHSH, CDR2 LQKENI. Trimming stripped 2 bases from V and 3 bases from J, with 9 bases between. CDR3 loop: CASSPIQVTDTQYF. For the CDR3, the DNA is TGTGCCAGCTCACCAATACAGGTGACAGATACGCAGTATTTT.

This chain connects TRBV28 to TRBJ2-7; 9 bases are a match to TRBD2. CDR1 and CDR2 from the germline V gene are MDHEN and SYDVKM. V lost 3 bases to trimming and J lost 3 bases; unmatched junction nucleotides: 3. The CDR3 consists of 14 residues. DNA of the CDR3: TGTGCCAGCAGTTTCGCGGGAGGGCACTACGAGCAGTACTTC. Encoded protein: CASSFAGGHYEQYF.

The chain recombines TRBV6-6 with TRBJ2-3; 13 positions agree with TRBD2. Germline V gives CDR1 MNHNY, CDR2 SVGAGI (reference sequence). CDR3 length: 15 residues. V lost 6 bases, J lost 7 bases, and 7 bases stayed unmatched. DNA for the CDR3: TGTGCCAGCAGGGAACGGACTAGCGGGGGTTATACGCAGTATTTT. This codes for CASRERTSGGYTQYF.

The chain combines TRBV7-3 with TRBJ1-1, with D maybe TRBD1 (5 bases). This CDR3 is built from 16 residues. The germline V and J ends were trimmed by 4 bases and 3 bases, with 18 bases remaining between them. CDR1 and CDR2 (germline): SGHTA, FQGTGA. In nucleotides, the CDR3 is TGTGCCAGCAGCTCCCTCGGGCGGGGGTCATACACTGAAGCTTTCTTT. The encoded protein is CASSSLGRGSYTEAFF.

This rearrangement joins TRBV14 to TRBJ2-2; D possibly corresponds to TRBD2 (5 bases). The CDR3 runs to 14 residues. V was trimmed by 8 bases and J by 2 bases, leaving 12 bases between them. Germline lookup yields CDR1 SGHDN and CDR2 FVKESK. This CDR3 is CASGLLPNTGELFF. Here the CDR3 DNA reads TGTGCCAGCGGACTCTTACCCAACACCGGGGAGCTGTTTTTT.

V gene TRBV29-1 combines with J gene TRBJ2-2; 9 positions agree with TRBD2. Germline CDR1 and CDR2: SQVTM and ANQGSEA. The ends lost 3 bases at V and 2 bases at J; junction bases unmatched: 1. This CDR3 is built from 14 residues. The CDR3 protein is CSVDLAGNTGELFF. The CDR3 nucleotides read TGCAGCGTTGACCTAGCGGGAAACACCGGGGAGCTGTTTTTT.

The CDR3 protein is CASSSGRRFGEQFF. CDR3 DNA sequence: TGTGCCAGCAGTAGCGGGAGACGTTTCGGTGAGCAGTTCTTC. This chain connects TRBV11-2 to TRBJ2-1; 9 nucleotides align to TRBD2. CDR1 is SGHAT and CDR2 is FQNNGV in the germline V gene. This CDR3 has 14 residues. Trimming removed 6 bases from V and 9 bases from J; junction bases left unmatched: 9.

The J gene is TRBJ2-5, the V gene TRBV21-1; the listed D gene, TRBD2, was not tested against the DNA. TRBV21-1 is reported as a pseudogene. The CDR3 runs 12 residues. DNA for the CDR3: TGTGCCAGCAGCACCCTCGGTCACCAGGAGGACTTC. Translated, it gives CASSTLGHQEDF.